This TCR beta chain is drawn from a study of patients and donors after allogeneic stem cell transplantation. TCRdb fed the RT-PCR reads into MiXCR, producing one record per CDR3 protein. The table records about 400,000 distinct CDR3 sequences, around 16% of them present only once. This clonotype was counted between two and nine times. This CDR3 is built from 15 residues. V was clipped by 3 bases and J by 0 bases, with 10 bases between them. CDR1 and CDR2 from the germline V gene are SGHDT and YYEEEE. This chain connects TRBV5-6 to TRBJ2-1; TRBD2 is a possible D gene (5 bases). Input material: blood, either unsorted or a sorted T cell fraction (not recorded which). The receptor comes from a human donor who was either an allogeneic HSCT recipient or a stem cell or donor lymphocyte infusion donor (not recorded which). It is not recorded whose cells these are; they may come from a transplant donor. The CDR3 nucleotides read TGTGCCAGCAGCTGGACTTTGAGCTCCTACAATGAGCAGTTCTTC. Protein product: CASSWTLSSYNEQFF.